A selection of T cell receptor beta chains follows, all from one sample in a study of shared clonotypes between healthy human individuals. TCRdb keeps only in-frame clones here, not all; method: immunoSEQ multiplex PCR. The sample has about a million clones; about 80% are singletons. Sequenced material: memory CD4+ T cells from PBMCs. The receptors here all came from a man younger than 35 in good health. Some clones in this sample may be carry-over from other donors' samples. The CDR3 runs from the conserved cysteine through the conserved F or W.

v_call,cdr3_length,cdr3_aa
TRBV6-5,16,CASSYSQRAGGNEQFF
TRBV6-5,14,CASSDGSSYNEQFF
TRBV2,12,CASSEGRNEQFF
TRBV10-3,15,CAISERGGKNYEQYF
TRBV28,15,CASSPRGLAKNIQYF
TRBV5-6,13,CASSVQLNYGYTF
TRBV5-1,16,CASSLGLAGVSGELFF
TRBV4-3,17,CASSPTGTGDSQETQYF
TRBV20-1,10,CSVLGPLYTF
TRBV6-1,14,CASGLGSSTDTQYF
TRBV29-1,15,CSVAVPRGELYGYTF
TRBV28,13,CASSFQGQETQYF
TRBV6-5,13,CASSYPRGDTQYF
TRBV7-3,11,CASSRGGEQFF
TRBV29-1,13,CSARGLRYNEQFF
TRBV7-9,13,CASSIGPPRGYTF
TRBV25-1,13,CASSPSAGRGQFF
TRBV6-5,16,CASSFRPAQAGDTQYF
TRBV5-1,14,CASSLETSTDTQYF
TRBV5-1,15,CASSPHQGLYTEAFF
TRBV5-1,14,CASRRTGVAEKLFF
TRBV5-1,13,CASSLDSLLEAFF
TRBV15,16,CATSRERPINGGEQYF
TRBV6-6,13,CASSLPGYGGYTF
TRBV7-9,13,CASSITEYYEQYF
TRBV18,14,CASSPPGFGYGYTF
TRBV27,13,CASSRDMNQPQHF
TRBV11-2,15,CASSFGLAGVEEQFF
TRBV28,14,CASNKRPSNQPQHF
TRBV5-1,16,CASSLLLAANTGELFF
TRBV28,17,CASSSSPGPSRFYGYTF
TRBV6-1,12,CASSVAGYEQYF
TRBV5-1,16,CASSPGLAGGTDTQYF
TRBV5-4,14,CASSPAEVRWGYTF
TRBV4-1,18,CASSQDRLAGGGYNEQFF
TRBV7-6,16,CASSLYISGSQETQYF
TRBV20-1,11,CSAPRGETQYF
TRBV5-1,13,CASSLGMDQPQHF
TRBV5-1,17,CASSPRGGSGYSNEQFF
TRBV9,15,CASSVASGIIYEQFF
TRBV2,18,CASSVLSSGTTPNYEQYF
TRBV7-2,13,CASSLGAGTEAFF
TRBV7-2,15,CASSPARTVGYEQYF
TRBV28,17,CASSSFWTGDKNTEAFF
TRBV5-1,17,CASSPRAGPHMSTEAFF
TRBV28,12,CASSLKGRTQHF
TRBV18,15,CASSRPGTGYNEQFF
TRBV9,14,CASSVGGSADTQYF
TRBV2,15,CASRRGGSSYNEQFF
TRBV28,14,CASSSIPRQGEAFF